These T cell receptor beta chains were read from a single sample in a study of OX40 agonist ivuxolimab in advanced cancers. Using immunoSEQ multiplex PCR, the repertoire was profiled, and TCRdb retains in-frame clones only, with some absent. Among 60,000 to 85,000 clones, around 73% were seen once, and the ten largest hold roughly 1.5%. The specimen comprised CD4+ or CD8+ T cells sorted from blood, sampled in a trial of the OX40 agonist ivuxolimab. These receptors were taken from an adult with an advanced solid tumor such as melanoma, head and neck, liver or kidney cancer. Each CDR3 is given without its conserved first and last residue.

v_call: TRBV19; cdr3_aa: ASTLNGAGSSGANVLT
v_call: TRBV5-5; cdr3_aa: ASSLVARADGYT
v_call: TRBV19; cdr3_aa: ASSRDGQVTNYEQY
v_call: TRBV19; cdr3_aa: ASSIGDNQPQH
v_call: TRBV5-1; cdr3_aa: ASSTDQAKNIQY
v_call: TRBV13; cdr3_aa: ASSSRGTGQETQY
v_call: TRBV28; cdr3_aa: ASTRTVQSNQPQH
v_call: TRBV19; cdr3_aa: ASTLAGLNQPQH
v_call: TRBV6-1; cdr3_aa: ASSEQTDAQPQH
v_call: TRBV7-3; cdr3_aa: ASSLPGGYGYT
v_call: TRBV2; cdr3_aa: ASRGQYQETQY
v_call: TRBV7-7; cdr3_aa: ASSRGNSGNAGELF
v_call: TRBV10-3; cdr3_aa: AITNNRDSNQPQH
v_call: TRBV19; cdr3_aa: ASSRTSGISYNEQF
v_call: TRBV5-1; cdr3_aa: ASSFAGTERSGNTIY
v_call: TRBV9; cdr3_aa: ASSVAPGEGELF
v_call: TRBV25-1; cdr3_aa: ASSNQRNTEAF
v_call: TRBV5-1; cdr3_aa: ASSLPSSYNEQF
v_call: TRBV9; cdr3_aa: ASSVLAAQETQY
v_call: TRBV5-4; cdr3_aa: ASRQRTGDTQY
v_call: TRBV14; cdr3_aa: ASSLLGQGVGGHT
v_call: TRBV10-3; cdr3_aa: AISTRQGSSGNTIY
v_call: TRBV11-3; cdr3_aa: ASSTSGSPQY
v_call: TRBV6-1; cdr3_aa: ASSEQAGGAGELF
v_call: TRBV5-8; cdr3_aa: ASSSLDGGGYGYT
v_call: TRBV7-3; cdr3_aa: ASSLTAGTAAAQY
v_call: TRBV13; cdr3_aa: ASSYVQGAINRWF
v_call: TRBV27; cdr3_aa: ASSLGGGVSTQY
v_call: TRBV5-6; cdr3_aa: ASSWGASLRRMDTQY
v_call: TRBV4-1; cdr3_aa: ASSQAEQPYYEQY
v_call: TRBV6-1; cdr3_aa: ASSEGGGNTIY
v_call: TRBV28; cdr3_aa: ASRRRRTANTGELF
v_call: TRBV5-5; cdr3_aa: ASSLDLTNGMETQY
v_call: TRBV2; cdr3_aa: ASLQEYMNTEAF
v_call: TRBV20-1; cdr3_aa: SALDNTEAF
v_call: TRBV5-6; cdr3_aa: ASSLAGTDTQY
v_call: TRBV4-1; cdr3_aa: ASSQEKEAYGYT
v_call: TRBV5-1; cdr3_aa: ASSPGTGFDQPQH
v_call: TRBV5-1; cdr3_aa: ASSLEGTGGYT
v_call: TRBV6-6; cdr3_aa: ASSPRDTMNEQY
v_call: TRBV10-3; cdr3_aa: AIKGPTDSPLH
v_call: TRBV6-6; cdr3_aa: ASSYLLMTGPYEQY
v_call: TRBV6-1; cdr3_aa: ASTGQGPYEQY
v_call: TRBV7-2; cdr3_aa: ASSSQDRFQETQY
v_call: TRBV27; cdr3_aa: ASSSSPSGRSEETQY
v_call: TRBV5-1; cdr3_aa: ASGQGPGELF
v_call: TRBV7-7; cdr3_aa: ASSLGLADTQETQY
v_call: TRBV9; cdr3_aa: ASSWTSGSSSTDTQY
v_call: TRBV6-6; cdr3_aa: ASSLSTGTNTGELF
v_call: TRBV30; cdr3_aa: AWKGQGATEAF
v_call: TRBV10-3; cdr3_aa: AISGGLARYGYT
v_call: TRBV19; cdr3_aa: ASSESRDSYTQY
v_call: TRBV4-1; cdr3_aa: ASRRTGSGGELF
v_call: TRBV28; cdr3_aa: ASSPRTSVTREQY
v_call: TRBV6-5; cdr3_aa: ASSSRTGDTEAF